The clone carrying this T cell receptor (beta chain) was counted at least ten times. Germline lookup yields CDR1 SEHNR and CDR2 FQNEAQ (reference sequence). After removal of 5 bases from V and 6 bases from J, the junction contained 11 bases not matched to a gene. The CDR3 contains 15 residues. These data belong to a study of identical twins. TCRdb re-called the 5' RACE reads through MiXCR, storing one row per CDR3 protein. The sample has about 570,000 distinct CDR3 sequences, just under 10% seen once. These sequences were also reported in another study, on yellow fever vaccine responses in identical twins.

Material for sequencing was PBMCs. This TCR was sampled from a woman younger than 30 in good health. The rearrangement links TRBV7-9 to TRBJ2-7, with TRBD1 identical over 9 bases. The DNA of the CDR3 is TGTGCCAGCAGCCCAAGGGACAGGGCCTCGGGCGAGCAGTACTTC. The encoded protein is CASSPRDRASGEQYF. The full variable domain, completed using reference TRBV7-9 and TRBJ2-7, is DTGVSQNPRHKITKRGQNVTFRCDPISEHNRLYWYRQTLGQGPEFLTYFQNEAQLEKSRLLSDRFSAERPKGSFSTLEIQRTEQGDSAMYLCASSPRDRASGEQYFGPGTRLTVT.